This T cell receptor (beta chain) was captured by sequencing in a study of CD8 T cells in Susac syndrome. About the research overall: Patients with Susac syndrome were, at the time of blood collection, therapy-naive, maintained on corticosteroids, or maintained on intravenous immunoglobulin alone.

Patients with Susac syndrome showed fulfilment of recently defined diagnostic criteria for definite or probable disease. The CDR3 consists of 15 residues. Per the germline V gene, CDR1 is DFQATT and CDR2 is SNEGSKA (reference sequence). V was clipped by 2 bases and J by 9 bases, with 17 bases between them. The RNA, roughly 0.5 to 1 ug, was put through reverse transcription using random hexamers. Across 54 Vbeta and 13 Jbeta, TCR beta CDR3 was amplified with immunoSEQ multiplex PCR. One entry per CDR3 protein, called by TCRdb with MiXCR from the immunoSEQ multiplex PCR reads. Here the sample spans about 200,000 distinct CDR3 sequences, roughly 90% being singletons.

This receptor was identified in a human donor with Susac syndrome. V gene TRBV20-1 combines with J gene TRBJ1-6; possibly TRBD1 for D (5 bases). The specimen sequenced was CD4+ T cells from PBMCs. CDR3 sequence (DNA): TGCAGTGCTAGAAGAGCGCAGGGCATAGGTTCACCCCTCCACTTT. Translating it yields CSARRAQGIGSPLHF.